Presented here are 24 T cell receptor beta chains from one specimen sequenced in a study of T cells after yellow fever vaccination. TCRdb redid the calling of the 5' RACE reads with MiXCR, one entry per CDR3 protein. This table has about 69,000 distinct CDR3 sequences, approximately 5.9% appearing once. Sequences were derived from CD4+ T cells sorted from PBMCs, sampled about 2 weeks after the first yellow fever vaccination. These receptors were collected from a young man who received the YFV17D yellow fever vaccine.

The sample holds many counts of this clonotype. The chain couples TRBV7-2 to TRBJ2-5; the match to TRBD2 covers 12 bases. This CDR3 spans 16 amino acids. CDR1 SGHTA and CDR2 FQGNSA come from the germline V gene. The V gene end was trimmed by 5 bases and the J gene end by 1 base; junction bases not matched to a gene: 5. The CDR3 sequence is CASSQSSGGAQETQYF. The CDR3 DNA is TGTGCCAGCAGCCAATCTAGCGGGGGGGCCCAAGAGACCCAGTACTTC.

This clonotype was observed at least ten times. The V gene is TRBV11-1, the J gene TRBJ2-4; 9 nucleotides match TRBD1. Per germline, CDR1 SGHAT and CDR2 FQDESV (reference sequence). The V and J ends lost 4 bases and 4 bases, in that order; junction bases with no gene match: 5. This CDR3 is 15 amino acids long. CDR3 sequence: CASSSSQGAKNIQYF. Here the CDR3 DNA reads TGTGCCAGCAGCTCCTCACAGGGGGCGAAAAACATTCAGTACTTC.

This clonotype appeared many times. The chain joins TRBV5-1 to TRBJ2-5; D is tentatively TRBD1 or TRBD2 (5 bases each). This CDR3 spans 15 amino acids. The V end was cut by 1 base, the J end by 3 bases, with 13 bases between. The germline CDR1 and CDR2 sequences are SGHRS and YFSETQ. The CDR3 bases are TGCGCCAGCAGCTTGCTGCCAGGGACGGAAGAGACCCAGTACTTC. It is translated as CASSLLPGTEETQYF.

This clonotype was observed many times. The chain combines TRBV28 with TRBJ2-7; 7 bases line up with TRBD1. Trimming cost V 5 bases and J 4 bases; bases outside gene matches: 14. The CDR3 runs to 16 residues. Germline CDR1 and CDR2: MDHEN and SYDVKM. The CDR3 region is CASSGGQIQFPYEQYV. In DNA, the CDR3 is TGTGCCAGCAGTGGGGGACAGATACAATTCCCTTACGAGCAGTACGTC.

There are many counts of this clonotype. The chain is built from TRBV7-2 and TRBJ2-3; 9 positions agree with TRBD2. This CDR3 region has 17 residues. Germline values: CDR1 SGHTA, CDR2 FQGNSA. The V gene end was trimmed by 1 base and the J gene end by 8 bases; junction bases not matched to a gene: 13. The CDR3 spells CASSLGASGDGRSTQYF. As DNA, the CDR3 is TGTGCCAGCAGCTTAGGCGCTAGCGGGGACGGGCGGAGTACGCAGTATTTT.

This clonotype was counted many times. This chain uses TRBV5-1 with TRBJ1-4; no firm D call. V was clipped by 2 bases and J by 4 bases, with 6 bases between them. CDR3 length: 13 residues. Germline CDR1 SGHRS, CDR2 YFSETQ. CDR3: CASSFASNEKLFF. CDR3 sequence (DNA): TGCGCCAGCAGCTTTGCCAGTAATGAAAAACTGTTTTTT.

This clonotype was counted many times. The V call is TRBV20-1, the J call TRBJ2-5; D might be TRBD1 or TRBD2, each matching 5 bases. Germline V gene sequence: CDR1 DFQATT, CDR2 SNEGSKA (reference sequence). This CDR3 spans 13 amino acids. The V end was cut by 0 bases, the J end by 5 bases, with 10 bases between. As DNA, the CDR3 is TGCAGTGCTAGAGAGGGCAGGGAGGAGACCCAGTACTTC. Translating it yields CSAREGREETQYF.

The table lists this clonotype with many counts. The CDR3 nucleotides read TGTGCCAGCAGCCAATTTTCAGGGGATAACGAGCAGTACGTC. Protein sequence: CASSQFSGDNEQYV. V is TRBV3-1 and J is TRBJ2-7, with a weak D call TRBD1 (6 bases). There are 14 residues in the CDR3. CDR1 is LGHDT, CDR2 YNNKEL, per germline (reference sequence). V was clipped by 2 bases and J by 5 bases, with 13 bases between them.

The table lists this clonotype with a count of one. This chain joins TRBV10-1 and TRBJ2-2; D not resolved. The CDR3 length is 12 residues. CDR1 is WNHNN, CDR2 SYGVQD, per germline (reference sequence). V was shortened by 4 bases and J by 4 bases, with 4 bases between the two germline ends. The DNA of the CDR3 is TGCGCCAGCAGTGTTAGCACCGGGGAGCTGTTTTTT. It translates to CASSVSTGELFF.

Comments on this clonotype: A much larger clone lies one base from this, so it may be a read error. This sequence joins TRBV12-3 or TRBV12-4 and TRBJ2-7; D is perhaps TRBD2 (5 bases). V was cut by 8 bases and J by 1 base, with 15 bases left in between. This CDR3 region has 14 residues. This chain's CDR3 is CASQTRAGSYEQYF. CDR3 nucleotides: TGTGCCAGCCAGACGAGGGCCGGGTCCTACGAGCAGTACTTC.

This clonotype was observed at least ten times. The chain combines TRBV4-1 with TRBJ2-1; 15 bases agree with TRBD2. CDR3 size: 20 residues. Germline V gene data show CDR1 as MGHRA and CDR2 as YSYEKL. V lost 4 bases and J lost 2; bases outside the gene matches: 12. DNA of the CDR3: TGCGCCAGCAGCCCTAGACACCCCGGGACTAGCGGGGGGACCTACAATGAGCAGTTCTTC. Its protein product is CASSPRHPGTSGGTYNEQFF.

This clonotype was recorded many times. The rearrangement uses TRBV7-2 and TRBJ2-5; D is uncertain. Between the trimmed V and J ends, which lost 4 bases and 1 base, there was a span of 4 bases. The CDR3 spans 12 residues. CDR1 is SGHTA and CDR2 is FQGNSA in the germline V gene. For the CDR3, the DNA is TGTGCCAGCAGCTCATTCCAAGAGACCCAGTACTTC. Its protein is CASSSFQETQYF.

This clonotype was seen ten or more times. The V gene is TRBV15, the J gene TRBJ1-5, with 8 bases matching TRBD1. The CDR3 extends over 16 amino acids. From germline, CDR1 is LNHNV and CDR2 YYDKDF (reference sequence). The J segment lost 7 bases and the V segment lost 0 bases, leaving 8 bases of the junction unmatched. DNA of the CDR3: TGTGCCACCAGCAGAGATTATGGACAGGGTGAGCAGCCCCAGCATTTT. As protein: CATSRDYGQGEQPQHF.

This clonotype has at least ten counts. The chain combines TRBV9 with TRBJ2-3, with D uncertain. Trimming shortened V by 2 bases and J by 6 bases, and 13 bases separated the two germline ends. Germline CDR1 is SGDLS and CDR2 is YYNGEE. The CDR3 consists of 14 residues. The DNA for the CDR3 is TGTGCCAGCAGCGTTAGAACAGAGGTGGATACGCAGTATTTT. Translated, it gives CASSVRTEVDTQYF.

This clonotype was picked up many times. The V and J genes are TRBV6-1 and TRBJ2-1; D is unclear. V gave up 6 bases and J gave up 4 bases, with 19 bases separating them. CDR3 length: 16 residues. Germline V lookup: CDR1 MNHNS, CDR2 SASEGT. CDR3 protein: CASSDLWKDQYNEQFF. The CDR3 DNA is TGTGCCAGCAGCGATTTATGGAAAGATCAATACAATGAGCAGTTCTTC.

This clonotype was observed at least ten times. This sequence joins TRBV20-1 and TRBJ2-1; the match to TRBD2 covers 8 bases. Trimming cost V 6 bases and J 0 bases; bases outside gene matches: 10. The CDR3 consists of 16 residues. Germline V lookup: CDR1 DFQATT, CDR2 SNEGSKA (reference sequence). The CDR3 loop is CSALGRGGVSYNEQFF. In nucleotides, the CDR3 is TGCAGTGCCCTCGGTCGGGGGGGAGTCTCCTACAATGAGCAGTTCTTC.

The rearrangement joins TRBV12-3 or TRBV12-4 to TRBJ2-5; 9 bases are shared with TRBD2. The ends lost 6 bases at V and 1 base at J; junction bases unmatched: 9. This CDR3 contains 16 residues. CDR3 bases: TGTGCCAGCAGCCCTGGGCGGGGGGGCCCCCAAGAGACCCAGTACTTC. It codes for CASSPGRGGPQETQYF.

There are many counts of this clonotype. This chain links TRBV5-4 with TRBJ2-3; D is perhaps TRBD2 (6 bases). The CDR3 loop spans 15 amino acids. Germline assignment: CDR1 SGHNT and CDR2 YYREEE (reference sequence). V was shortened by 0 bases and J by 2 bases, with 10 bases between the two germline ends. The CDR3 sequence: CASSLGAGLTDTQYF. CDR3 sequence (DNA): TGTGCCAGCAGCTTGGGGGCGGGACTCACAGATACGCAGTATTTT.

This clonotype was seen repeatedly, ten times or more. The V call is TRBV7-3, the J call TRBJ2-2; 8 bases line up with TRBD2. The trim removed 5 bases at V and 4 bases at J, leaving 12 bases unmatched. CDR1 and CDR2 from the germline V gene are SGHTA and FQGTGA. The CDR3 spans 17 residues. CDR3 sequence: CASSKTGGSLITGELFF. CDR3 sequence (DNA): TGTGCCAGCAGCAAAACGGGGGGGAGTTTGATCACCGGGGAGCTGTTTTTT.

This clonotype has at least ten counts. V is TRBV12-3 or TRBV12-4 and J is TRBJ2-7, with 7 bases lining up with TRBD1. With V trimmed by 5 bases and J by 5 bases, 6 bases remained unmatched. CDR3 length: 13 amino acids. The CDR3 DNA is TGTGCCAGCAGTGGGGACAGTAGGCACGAGCAGTACTTC. Translation gives CASSGDSRHEQYF.

The sample holds many counts of this clonotype. The gene calls are TRBV15 and TRBJ2-1; weak D call: TRBD2 (6 bases). Per germline, CDR1 LNHNV and CDR2 YYDKDF (reference sequence). V gave up 3 bases and J gave up 0 bases, with 9 bases separating them. The CDR3 is 15 residues long. CDR3 nucleotide sequence: TGTGCCACCAGCAGCGGGACTTTCTCCTACAATGAGCAGTTCTTC. It yields the protein CATSSGTFSYNEQFF.

This clonotype was observed many times. The chain links TRBV5-1 to TRBJ1-6; D gene ambiguous. V lost 4 bases to trimming and J lost 6 bases, with 14 bases between them. Germline V CDR1 and CDR2: SGHRS, YFSETQ. This CDR3 spans 15 amino acids. This CDR3 reads CASSPSDRGNSPLHF. As DNA, the CDR3 is TGCGCCAGCAGCCCGTCGGATCGGGGTAATTCACCCCTCCACTTT.

This clonotype was detected ten times or more. The chain couples TRBV5-1 to TRBJ2-1; 7 nucleotides line up with TRBD1. The germline gives CDR1 SGHRS, CDR2 YFSETQ. The CDR3 has 16 amino acids. With V trimmed by 2 bases and J by 5 bases, 10 bases remained unmatched. The CDR3 DNA reads as TGCGCCAGCAGCTTCCCCCGGACAGGACCCGACAATGAGCAGTTCTTC. It is translated as CASSFPRTGPDNEQFF.

This clonotype was observed at least ten times. The chain is built from TRBV20-1 and TRBJ2-6; D ambiguous. The CDR3 has 14 residues. CDR1 and CDR2 (germline): DFQATT, SNEGSKA (reference sequence). Trimming left V 5 bases short and J 0 bases short, with 8 bases between. The DNA for the CDR3 is TGCAGTGCTCCAATGAGCTCTGGGGCCAACGTCCTGACTTTC. This translates into CSAPMSSGANVLTF.